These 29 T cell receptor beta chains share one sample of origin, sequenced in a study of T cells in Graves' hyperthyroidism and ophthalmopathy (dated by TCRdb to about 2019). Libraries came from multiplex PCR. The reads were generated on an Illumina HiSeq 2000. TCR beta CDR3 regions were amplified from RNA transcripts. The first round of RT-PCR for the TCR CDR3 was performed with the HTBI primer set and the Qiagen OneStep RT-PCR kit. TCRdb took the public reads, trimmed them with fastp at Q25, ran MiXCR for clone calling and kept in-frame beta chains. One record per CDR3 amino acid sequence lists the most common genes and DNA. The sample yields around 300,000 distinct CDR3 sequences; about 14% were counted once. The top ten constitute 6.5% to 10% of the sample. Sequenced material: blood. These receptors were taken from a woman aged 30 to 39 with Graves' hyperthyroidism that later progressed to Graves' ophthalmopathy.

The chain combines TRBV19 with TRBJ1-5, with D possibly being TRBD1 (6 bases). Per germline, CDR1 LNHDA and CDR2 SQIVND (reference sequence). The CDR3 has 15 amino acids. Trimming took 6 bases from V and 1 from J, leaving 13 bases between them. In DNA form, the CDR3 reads TGTGCCAGTAGAAGGAGACAGGAAAGCAATCAGCCCCAGCATTTT. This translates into CASRRRQESNQPQHF.

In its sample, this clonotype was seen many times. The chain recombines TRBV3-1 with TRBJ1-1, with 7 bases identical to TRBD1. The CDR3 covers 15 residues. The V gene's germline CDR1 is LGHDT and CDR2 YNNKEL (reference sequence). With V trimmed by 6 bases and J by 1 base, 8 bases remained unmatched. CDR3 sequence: CASRIRDSPNTEAFF. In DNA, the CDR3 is TGTGCCAGCAGAATCCGGGACAGCCCGAACACTGAAGCTTTCTTT.

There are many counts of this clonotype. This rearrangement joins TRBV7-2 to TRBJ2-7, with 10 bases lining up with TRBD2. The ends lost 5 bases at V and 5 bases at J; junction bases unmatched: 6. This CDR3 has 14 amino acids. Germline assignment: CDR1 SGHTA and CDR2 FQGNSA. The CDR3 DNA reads TGTGCCAGCAGCGCGGCGGGGACTAGCGACGAGCAGTACTTC. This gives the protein CASSAAGTSDEQYF.

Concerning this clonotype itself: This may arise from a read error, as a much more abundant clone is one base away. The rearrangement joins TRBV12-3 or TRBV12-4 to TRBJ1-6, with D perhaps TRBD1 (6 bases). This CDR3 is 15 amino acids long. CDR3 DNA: TGTGCCAGCGGTTTATCCGACAGGTCGGTTTCACCCCTCCACTTT. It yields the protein CASGLSDRSVSPLHF.

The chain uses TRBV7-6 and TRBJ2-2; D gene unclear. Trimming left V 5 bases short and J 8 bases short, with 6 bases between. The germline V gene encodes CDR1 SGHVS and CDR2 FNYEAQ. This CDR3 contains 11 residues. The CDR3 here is CASSVGGELFF. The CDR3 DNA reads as TGTGCCAGCAGCGTCGGGGGGGAGCTGTTTTTT.

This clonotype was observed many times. CDR3 nucleotide sequence: TGTGCCAGCAGTCTCCAACATAGCACAGATACGCAGTATTTT. Protein product: CASSLQHSTDTQYF. This rearrangement joins TRBV27 to TRBJ2-3; D is unresolved. Germline V gives CDR1 MNHEY, CDR2 SMNVEV (reference sequence). Deletions cut 5 bases from V and 0 bases from J, with 9 bases between. This CDR3 spans 14 amino acids.

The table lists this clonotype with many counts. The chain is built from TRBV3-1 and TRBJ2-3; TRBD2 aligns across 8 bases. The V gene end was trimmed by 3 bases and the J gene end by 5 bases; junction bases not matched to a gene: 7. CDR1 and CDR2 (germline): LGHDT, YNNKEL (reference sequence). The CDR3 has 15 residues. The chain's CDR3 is CASSHTSGSLDTQYF. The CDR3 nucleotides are TGTGCCAGCAGCCATACTAGCGGATCATTAGATACGCAGTATTTT.

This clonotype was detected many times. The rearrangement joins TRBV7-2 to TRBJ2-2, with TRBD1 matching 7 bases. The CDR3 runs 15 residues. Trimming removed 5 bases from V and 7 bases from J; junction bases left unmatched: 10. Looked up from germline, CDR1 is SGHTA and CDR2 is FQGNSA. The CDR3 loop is CASSQVQGMNGELFF. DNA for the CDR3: TGTGCCAGCAGCCAAGTACAGGGGATGAACGGGGAGCTGTTTTTT.

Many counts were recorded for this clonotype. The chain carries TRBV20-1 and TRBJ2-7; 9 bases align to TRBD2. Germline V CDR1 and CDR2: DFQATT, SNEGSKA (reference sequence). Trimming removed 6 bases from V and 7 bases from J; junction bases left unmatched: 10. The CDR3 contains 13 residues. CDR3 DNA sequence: TGCAGTGCGCCTCTAGCGGGGTCCTGGGAGCAGTACTTC. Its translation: CSAPLAGSWEQYF.

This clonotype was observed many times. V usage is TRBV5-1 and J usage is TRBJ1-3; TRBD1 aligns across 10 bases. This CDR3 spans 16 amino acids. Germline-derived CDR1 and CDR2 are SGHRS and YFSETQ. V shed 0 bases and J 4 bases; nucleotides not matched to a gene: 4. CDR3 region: CASSLVGTGDGNTIYF. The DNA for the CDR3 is TGCGCCAGCAGCTTGGTAGGGACAGGGGACGGAAACACCATATATTTT.

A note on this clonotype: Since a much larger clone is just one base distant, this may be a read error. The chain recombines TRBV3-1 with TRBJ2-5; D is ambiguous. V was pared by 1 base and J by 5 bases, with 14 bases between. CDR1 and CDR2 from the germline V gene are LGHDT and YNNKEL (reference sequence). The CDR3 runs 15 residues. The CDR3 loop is CASSQGASSCETQYF. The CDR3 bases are TGTGCCAGCAGCCAAGGTGCCAGCTCGTGTGAGACCCAGTACTTC.

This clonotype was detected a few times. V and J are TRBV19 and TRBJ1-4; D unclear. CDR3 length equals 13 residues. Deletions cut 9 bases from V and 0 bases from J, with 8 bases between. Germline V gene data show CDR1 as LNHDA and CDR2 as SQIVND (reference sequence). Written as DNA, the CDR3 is TGTGCCAGCCTACACCCAACTAATGAAAAACTGTTTTTT. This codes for CASLHPTNEKLFF.

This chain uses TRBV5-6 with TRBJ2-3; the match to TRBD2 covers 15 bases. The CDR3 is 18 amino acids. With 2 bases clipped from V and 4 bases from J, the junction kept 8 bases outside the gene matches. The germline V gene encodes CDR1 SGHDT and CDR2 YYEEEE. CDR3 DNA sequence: TGTGCCAGCAGCTTCGGACTAGCGGGAGGGCCTGGCGCAGATACGCAGTATTTT. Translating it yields CASSFGLAGGPGADTQYF.

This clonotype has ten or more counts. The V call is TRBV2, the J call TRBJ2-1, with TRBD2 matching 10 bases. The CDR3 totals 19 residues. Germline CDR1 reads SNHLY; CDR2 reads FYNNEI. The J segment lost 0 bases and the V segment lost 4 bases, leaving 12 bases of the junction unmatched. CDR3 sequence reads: CASSAFPSGSPFSYNEQFF. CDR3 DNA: TGTGCCAGCAGTGCTTTTCCTAGCGGGAGCCCCTTCTCCTACAATGAGCAGTTCTTC.

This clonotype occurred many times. CDR3 in DNA: TGTGCCACCAGTCAGGAAGCGGGAGCGTCCTACAATGAGCAGTTCTTC. Translated: CATSQEAGASYNEQFF. The genes are TRBV24-1 and TRBJ2-1; 8 nucleotides align to TRBD2. The germline V gene has CDR1 KGHDR and CDR2 SFDVKD. V dropped 6 bases and J dropped 1; count of bases not matched to a gene: 7. This CDR3 contains 16 residues.

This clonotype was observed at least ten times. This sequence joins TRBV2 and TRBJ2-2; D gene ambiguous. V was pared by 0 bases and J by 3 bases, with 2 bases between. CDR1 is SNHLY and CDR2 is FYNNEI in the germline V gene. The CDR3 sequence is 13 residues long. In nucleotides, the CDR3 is TGTGCCAGCAGTGAAGCGGACACCGGGGAGCTGTTTTTT. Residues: CASSEADTGELFF.

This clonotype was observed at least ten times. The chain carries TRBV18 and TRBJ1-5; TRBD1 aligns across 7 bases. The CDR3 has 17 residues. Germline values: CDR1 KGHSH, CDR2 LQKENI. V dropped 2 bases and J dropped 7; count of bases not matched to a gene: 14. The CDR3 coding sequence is TGTGCCAGCTCACCAAATGAACAGGGGATTAGTGGACAGCCCCAGCATTTT. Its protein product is CASSPNEQGISGQPQHF.

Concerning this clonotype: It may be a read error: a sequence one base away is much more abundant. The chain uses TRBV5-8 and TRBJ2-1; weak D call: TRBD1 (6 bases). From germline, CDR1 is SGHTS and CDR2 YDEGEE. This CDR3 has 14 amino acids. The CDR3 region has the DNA TGTGCCAGCAGCTGGAGACCAGGGGTCAATGAGCAGTCCTTC. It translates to CASSWRPGVNEQSF.

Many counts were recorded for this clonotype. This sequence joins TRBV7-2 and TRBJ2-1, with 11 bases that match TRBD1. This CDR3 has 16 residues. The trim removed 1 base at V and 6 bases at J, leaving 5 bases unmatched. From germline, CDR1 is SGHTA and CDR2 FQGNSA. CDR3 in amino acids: CASSLGGTGGTNEQFF. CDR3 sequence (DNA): TGTGCCAGCAGCTTAGGAGGGACAGGGGGGACCAATGAGCAGTTCTTC.

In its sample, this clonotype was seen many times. CDR3 sequence (DNA): TGTGCCAGCAGCTTAGATGGTCTTGGAGAAAAACTGTTTTTT. This gives the protein CASSLDGLGEKLFF. This chain joins TRBV11-2 and TRBJ1-4; D gene uncertain. This CDR3 is 14 amino acids long. With 0 bases removed from V and 8 bases from J, the gap between germline ends came to 10 bases. CDR1 and CDR2 from the germline V gene are SGHAT and FQNNGV.

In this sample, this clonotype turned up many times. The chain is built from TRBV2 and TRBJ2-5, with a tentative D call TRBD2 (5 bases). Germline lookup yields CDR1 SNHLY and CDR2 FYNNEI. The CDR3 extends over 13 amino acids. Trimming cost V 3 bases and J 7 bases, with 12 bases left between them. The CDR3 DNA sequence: TGTGCCAGCAGTGATTGGGGAGAGTGGACCCAGTACTTC. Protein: CASSDWGEWTQYF.

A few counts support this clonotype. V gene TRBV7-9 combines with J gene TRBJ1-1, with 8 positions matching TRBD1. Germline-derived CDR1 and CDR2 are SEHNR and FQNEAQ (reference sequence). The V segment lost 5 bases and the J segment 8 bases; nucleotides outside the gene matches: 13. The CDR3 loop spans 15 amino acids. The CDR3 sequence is CASSGDRGPMWEAFF. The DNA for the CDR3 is TGTGCCAGCAGCGGTGACAGGGGACCGATGTGGGAAGCTTTCTTT.

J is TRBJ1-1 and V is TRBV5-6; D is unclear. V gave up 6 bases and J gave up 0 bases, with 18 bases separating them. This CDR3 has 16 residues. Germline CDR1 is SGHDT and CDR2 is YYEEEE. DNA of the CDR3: TGTGCCAGCACCCTTGGTCCTGGAATTATGAACACTGAAGCTTTCTTT. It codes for CASTLGPGIMNTEAFF.

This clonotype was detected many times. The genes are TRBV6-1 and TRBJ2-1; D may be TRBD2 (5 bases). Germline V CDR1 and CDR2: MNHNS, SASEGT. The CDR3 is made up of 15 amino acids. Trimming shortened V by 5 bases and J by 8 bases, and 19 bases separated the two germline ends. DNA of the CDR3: TGTGCCAGCAGTTATTTCCCGGGAAGTAAGGATGAGCAGTTCTTC. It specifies CASSYFPGSKDEQFF.

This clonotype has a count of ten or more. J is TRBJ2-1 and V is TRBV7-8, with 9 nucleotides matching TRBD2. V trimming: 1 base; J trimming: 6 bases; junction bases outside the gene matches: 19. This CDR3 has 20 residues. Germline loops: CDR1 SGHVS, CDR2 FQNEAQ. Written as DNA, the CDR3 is TGTGCCAGCAGCTTAGGCTCTATACTAGCGGGCGGAACCTCAGTCAATGAGCAGTTCTTC. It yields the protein CASSLGSILAGGTSVNEQFF.

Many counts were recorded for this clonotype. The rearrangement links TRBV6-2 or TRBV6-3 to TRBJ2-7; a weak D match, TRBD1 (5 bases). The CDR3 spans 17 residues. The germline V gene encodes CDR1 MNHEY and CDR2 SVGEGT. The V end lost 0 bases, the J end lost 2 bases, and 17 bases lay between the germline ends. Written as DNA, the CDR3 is TGTGCCAGCAGTTACTCGAGTATAGAACAGGACCCCTACGAGCAGTACTTC. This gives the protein CASSYSSIEQDPYEQYF.

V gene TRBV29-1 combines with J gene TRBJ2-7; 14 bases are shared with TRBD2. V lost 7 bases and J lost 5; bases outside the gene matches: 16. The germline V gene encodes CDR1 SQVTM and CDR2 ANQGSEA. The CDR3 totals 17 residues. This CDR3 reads CSALPQGQGLAGDEQYF. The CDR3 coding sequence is TGCAGCGCCTTACCGCAGGGGCAGGGACTAGCGGGGGACGAGCAGTACTTC.

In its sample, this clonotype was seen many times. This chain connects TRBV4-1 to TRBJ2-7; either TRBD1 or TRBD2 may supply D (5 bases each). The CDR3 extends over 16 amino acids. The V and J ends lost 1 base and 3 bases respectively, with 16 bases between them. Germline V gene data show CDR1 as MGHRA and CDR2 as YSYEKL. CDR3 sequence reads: CASSQVWGDSYYEQYF. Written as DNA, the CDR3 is TGCGCCAGCAGCCAAGTCTGGGGAGACAGCTACTACGAGCAGTACTTC.

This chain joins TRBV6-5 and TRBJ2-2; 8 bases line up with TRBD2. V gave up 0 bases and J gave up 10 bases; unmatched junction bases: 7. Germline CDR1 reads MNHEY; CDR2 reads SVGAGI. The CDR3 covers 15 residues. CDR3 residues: CASSYSGGGSEELFF. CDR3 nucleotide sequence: TGTGCCAGCAGTTACTCGGGCGGGGGGTCCGAGGAGCTGTTTTTT.